Following are 30 T cell receptor beta chains from one sample sequenced in a study of PD-1 blockade in classical Hodgkin lymphoma. Here immunoSEQ multiplex PCR was the method, and the copy in TCRdb shows in-frame clones only, minus some. The data contain 15,000 or so clones, roughly 67% of them seen just once; the ten biggest clones take up 8.3%. All patients relapsed after autologous stem cell transplantation, and brentuximab vedotin exposure varied. The sequences come from peripheral blood mononuclear cells (PBMCs), collected before the second cycle of nivolumab. These TCRs come from a human donor with classical Hodgkin lymphoma.

V gene TRBV12-5 combines with J gene TRBJ2-2, with a weak D call TRBD2 (5 bases). V was clipped by 6 bases and J by 3 bases, with 11 bases between them. There are 14 residues in the CDR3. The germline V gene encodes CDR1 LGHNT and CDR2 FRNRAP. The CDR3 spells CASGLLDDTGELFF. The CDR3, as DNA: TGTGCTAGTGGACTACTAGATGACACCGGGGAGCTGTTTTTT.

This clone showed up just a few times. The rearrangement links TRBV18 to TRBJ1-1; maybe TRBD1 (5 bases). The CDR3 consists of 15 residues. Germline assignment: CDR1 KGHSH and CDR2 LQKENI. V lost 0 bases and J lost 0, with 8 bases in between. The CDR3 loop reads CASSPPAGLNTEAFF. The CDR3 DNA follows: TGTGCCAGCTCACCACCGGCAGGGTTGAACACTGAAGCTTTCTTT.

In DNA, the CDR3 is TGTGCCAGTAGTGGGGTAGGTCTAGCGTCCCCATTCGTCGGTGATCAGCCCCAGCATTTT. Protein: CASSGVGLASPFVGDQPQHF. The chain links TRBV19 to TRBJ1-5; D uncertain. This CDR3 has 20 residues. V was clipped by 5 bases and J by 5 bases, with 31 bases between them. Germline loops: CDR1 LNHDA, CDR2 SQIVND (reference sequence).

The V and J genes are TRBV27 and TRBJ2-3; D is possibly TRBD2 (6 bases). Deletions cut 3 bases from V and 5 bases from J, with 12 bases between. The CDR3 is 14 residues long. Germline V gene data show CDR1 as MNHEY and CDR2 as SMNVEV (reference sequence). CDR3 sequence: CASSFESGRDTQYF. The CDR3 DNA reads as TGTGCCAGCAGTTTTGAGTCCGGGAGAGATACGCAGTATTTT.

This clone was detected only once. The V and J genes are TRBV15 and TRBJ2-3; D is ambiguous. The CDR3 spans 16 residues. The germline gives CDR1 LNHNV, CDR2 YYDKDF (reference sequence). V was shortened by 5 bases and J by 0 bases, with 15 bases between the two germline ends. Here the CDR3 reads CATSFRVRASTDTQYF. The CDR3 DNA is TGTGCCACCAGCTTCCGGGTTAGAGCGAGCACAGATACGCAGTATTTT.

This clone was seen a handful of times. V gene TRBV2 combines with J gene TRBJ2-3, with D possibly TRBD1 on 6 matching bases. This CDR3 region has 14 residues. Trimming removed 7 bases from V and 1 base from J, with 12 bases in between. The germline V gene encodes CDR1 SNHLY and CDR2 FYNNEI. CDR3 loop: CASTQGLGTDTQYF. The DNA for the CDR3 is TGTGCCAGCACGCAGGGGCTGGGCACAGATACGCAGTATTTT.

The chain recombines TRBV27 with TRBJ2-7; tentative D call: TRBD2 (5 bases). CDR1 is MNHEY and CDR2 is SMNVEV in the germline V gene (reference sequence). The CDR3 extends over 17 amino acids. V lost 6 bases, J lost 5 bases, and 26 bases lay in between. For the CDR3, the DNA is TGTGCCAGCAGAAACACTTACCGAGGGCAACGAGGAAACGAGCAGTACTTC. Its protein product is CASRNTYRGQRGNEQYF.

The rearrangement joins TRBV7-8 to TRBJ2-5, with D possibly matching TRBD1 (6 bases). The closer fit of TRBJ2-7 to the DNA end suggests the J call may be wrong. Germline CDR1 and CDR2: SGHVS and FQNEAQ. The CDR3 is made up of 13 amino acids. The CDR3 is CASSPGTFYEQYF. The CDR3 DNA sequence: TGTGCCAGCAGCCCCGGGACATTCTACGAGCAGTACTTC.

CDR3 DNA sequence: TGTGCCAGCAGCAGCGCGTATGAGCAGTTCTTC. Encoded protein: CASSSAYEQFF. The J gene is TRBJ2-1, the V gene TRBV4-2; D is unclear. Germline CDR1 reads LGHNA; CDR2 reads YNFKEQ. The CDR3 consists of 11 residues. The V and J ends lost 5 bases and 8 bases respectively, with 7 bases between them.

V and J are TRBV19 and TRBJ1-5, with D possibly being TRBD1 (6 bases). The CDR3 is 13 amino acids. Germline CDR1 reads LNHDA; CDR2 reads SQIVND (reference sequence). The germline V and J ends were trimmed by 8 bases and 3 bases, with 11 bases remaining between them. The CDR3, as DNA: TGTGCCAGTGGGGGGCAGTTCAATCAGCCCCAGCATTTT. Protein sequence: CASGGQFNQPQHF.

The V call is TRBV6-1, the J call TRBJ2-1, with 12 nucleotides matching TRBD1. CDR1 MNHNS and CDR2 SASEGT come from the germline V gene. The V and J ends lost 3 bases and 7 bases, in that order; junction bases with no gene match: 10. The CDR3 has 17 amino acids. Here the CDR3 reads CASSEGQGAYVRNEQFF. In nucleotides, the CDR3 is TGTGCCAGCAGTGAGGGACAGGGGGCTTACGTGCGAAATGAGCAGTTCTTC.

The chain joins TRBV11-2 to TRBJ2-7; possibly TRBD1 or TRBD2 for D (5 bases each). CDR1 and CDR2 from the germline V gene are SGHAT and FQNNGV. The ends were cut back, 5 bases at V and 3 bases at J, with 14 bases in the middle. The CDR3 has 14 amino acids. The CDR3 sequence: CASSPMGELYEQYF. CDR3 bases: TGTGCCAGCAGCCCTATGGGGGAACTCTACGAGCAGTACTTC.

The chain carries TRBV11-2 and TRBJ2-7, with 8 bases lining up with TRBD1. V lost 0 bases, J lost 4 bases, and 8 bases stayed unmatched. Germline CDR1 is SGHAT and CDR2 is FQNNGV. The length of the CDR3 is 16 residues. As DNA, the CDR3 is TGTGCCAGCAGCTTAGATCTTGGACAGGGAAGTTACGAGCAGTACTTC. Protein: CASSLDLGQGSYEQYF. The variable domain in full, with the rest retrieved from reference TRBV11-2 and TRBJ2-7, is EAGVAQSPRYKIIEKRQSVAFWCNPISGHATLYWYQQILGQGPKLLIQFQNNGVVDDSQLPKDRFSAERLKGVDSTLKIQPAKLEDSAVYLCASSLDLGQGSYEQYFGPGTRLTVT.

This clone was seen just once. V and J are TRBV6-5 and TRBJ1-5, with 9 bases fitting TRBD1. Trimming removed 6 bases from V and 2 bases from J; junction bases left unmatched: 5. The CDR3 is 15 amino acids. The germline V gene encodes CDR1 MNHEY and CDR2 SVGAGI. CDR3 sequence (DNA): TGTGCCAGCAGCAGGGGGACAGGGCGCAATCAGCCCCAGCATTTT. It is translated as CASSRGTGRNQPQHF.

This chain joins TRBV21-1 and TRBJ2-7; the table's D call, TRBD2, was not checked against the DNA. TRBV21-1 has pseudogene status. There are 13 residues in the CDR3. CDR3: CASSKYRPGRGYF. DNA for the CDR3: TGTGCCAGCAGCAAATATCGACCAGGACGGGGATACTTC.

The J gene is TRBJ1-1, the V gene TRBV27; maybe TRBD1 (6 bases). The germline CDR1 and CDR2 sequences are MNHEY and SMNVEV (reference sequence). The ends were cut back, 5 bases at V and 4 bases at J, with 23 bases in the middle. The CDR3 covers 17 residues. The CDR3 DNA follows: TGTGCCAGCAGTCCCCCTCCGCTGGGGGCCACGGGCACTGAAGCTTTCTTT. As protein: CASSPPPLGATGTEAFF.

The V gene is TRBV10-3, the J gene TRBJ1-2; 9 positions agree with TRBD1. CDR3 length equals 14 residues. Germline loops: CDR1 ENHRY, CDR2 SYGVKD. V shed 5 bases and J 2 bases; nucleotides not matched to a gene: 3. The CDR3 bases are TGTGCCATCAGTTCGGGACAGGGAAACTATGGCTACACCTTC. Translating gives CAISSGQGNYGYTF.

J is TRBJ2-1 and V is TRBV14; possibly TRBD2 for D (6 bases). Between the trimmed V and J ends, which lost 1 base and 6 bases, there was a span of 22 bases. This CDR3 is 18 amino acids long. Germline CDR1 is SGHDN and CDR2 is FVKESK. CDR3 protein: CASSQGYGGGDTANEQFF. The CDR3, as DNA: TGTGCCAGCAGCCAAGGTTATGGGGGAGGTGACACCGCCAATGAGCAGTTCTTC.

This clone was seen just once. The chain joins TRBV28 to TRBJ2-1; D perhaps matches TRBD2 (6 bases). The CDR3 is made up of 14 amino acids. Germline V gives CDR1 MDHEN, CDR2 SYDVKM. Trimming left V 7 bases short and J 5 bases short, with 15 bases between. The CDR3: CASNRETYHNEQFF. CDR3 DNA: TGTGCCAGCAATCGGGAGACCTACCACAATGAGCAGTTCTTC.

Here the CDR3 reads CASSLAWGEQYF. The CDR3 DNA reads as TGTGCCAGCAGCTTAGCCTGGGGGGAGCAGTACTTC. This chain joins TRBV7-2 and TRBJ2-5, with a tentative D call TRBD2 (6 bases). The CDR3 consists of 12 residues. The germline gives CDR1 SGHTA, CDR2 FQGNSA. V was trimmed by 0 bases and J by 11 bases, leaving 10 bases between them.

This clone was counted between two and nine times. The chain carries TRBV15 and TRBJ1-1; D call uncertain. With 0 bases removed from V and 0 bases from J, the gap between germline ends came to 5 bases. Germline V gives CDR1 LNHNV, CDR2 YYDKDF (reference sequence). This CDR3 comprises 14 residues. DNA for the CDR3: TGTGCCACCAGCAGAGACAGGATGAACACTGAAGCTTTCTTT. It yields the protein CATSRDRMNTEAFF.

The rearrangement uses TRBV2 and TRBJ2-3; D possibly corresponds to TRBD2 (6 bases). CDR1 is SNHLY, CDR2 FYNNEI, per germline. V was trimmed by 10 bases and J by 0 bases, leaving 11 bases between them. The CDR3 runs to 13 residues. CDR3: CAIQDYSTDTQYF. The DNA for the CDR3 is TGTGCCATTCAGGACTACAGCACAGATACGCAGTATTTT.

This clone showed up just a few times. The CDR3, as DNA: TGTGCCAGCAGCTTCGGCGGGAGAAGGGAGACCCAGTACTTC. Translating it yields CASSFGGRRETQYF. The genes are TRBV7-2 and TRBJ2-5; 7 bases are a match to TRBD2. This CDR3 has 14 residues. Per the germline V gene, CDR1 is SGHTA and CDR2 is FQGNSA. Trimming cost V 3 bases and J 5 bases; bases outside gene matches: 6.

This clone was detected a few times. At one end the junction does not follow the germline gene, possibly because of a read error. The CDR3 DNA follows: TGTGCCAGCAGCCTAGGGGGGTCTGCTGGCTACACCTTC. It encodes CASSLGGSAGYTF. The rearrangement uses TRBV13 and TRBJ1-2; TRBD1 might be the D (6 bases). This CDR3 is built from 13 residues. Germline V CDR1 and CDR2: PRHDT, FYEKMQ (reference sequence).

This chain links TRBV29-1 with TRBJ2-7; 10 bases map to TRBD2. CDR3 length: 13 residues. From germline, CDR1 is SQVTM and CDR2 ANQGSEA. V lost 4 bases, J lost 2 bases, and 2 bases stayed unmatched. The CDR3: CSVGAGGPYEQYF. As DNA, the CDR3 is TGCAGCGTTGGAGCGGGAGGGCCCTACGAGCAGTACTTC.

This clone was recorded only once. The chain recombines TRBV27 with TRBJ2-1; 13 bases agree with TRBD2. The V segment lost 5 bases and the J segment 7 bases; nucleotides outside the gene matches: 5. The CDR3 spans 15 residues. Germline assignment: CDR1 MNHEY and CDR2 SMNVEV (reference sequence). CDR3 in DNA: TGTGCCAGCAGTCGGACTAGCGGGAGTCGTAATGAGCAGTTCTTC. Amino acid sequence: CASSRTSGSRNEQFF.

This clone occurred once. This chain links TRBV29-1 with TRBJ1-4; D not certain. The CDR3 loop spans 12 amino acids. Germline CDR1 SQVTM, CDR2 ANQGSEA. V lost 5 bases to trimming and J lost 2 bases, with 6 bases between them. The CDR3 DNA follows: TGCAGCGTTCAGCGGACTAATGAAAAACTGTTTTTT. This codes for CSVQRTNEKLFF.

This rearrangement joins TRBV6-5 to TRBJ1-2; D remains ambiguous. CDR3 size: 12 residues. In germline, CDR1 is MNHEY, CDR2 SVGAGI. The germline V and J ends were trimmed by 2 bases and 0 bases, with 1 base remaining between them. The CDR3 DNA reads as TGTGCCAGCAGTTACACTAACTATGGCTACACCTTC. This encodes CASSYTNYGYTF.

The chain combines TRBV28 with TRBJ2-5; D might be TRBD1 or TRBD2, each matching 5 bases. There are 13 residues in the CDR3. Trimming removed 3 bases at V and 13 bases at J, with 18 bases between. Germline assignment: CDR1 MDHEN and CDR2 SYDVKM. The CDR3 loop is CASSFRGRSIGYF. The CDR3 nucleotides read TGTGCCAGCAGTTTTCGGGGCAGGTCCATTGGGTACTTC.

The chain uses TRBV6-1 and TRBJ2-6; D is undetermined. V was shortened by 2 bases and J by 4 bases, with 9 bases between the two germline ends. Germline CDR1 is MNHNS and CDR2 is SASEGT. This CDR3 spans 15 amino acids. The CDR3 sequence: CASSESSSGANVLTF. The CDR3 nucleotides are TGTGCCAGCAGTGAAAGCAGTTCGGGGGCCAACGTCCTGACTTTC.